The 31 T cell receptor beta chains in this list originate from one sample, sequenced in a study of shared clonotypes between healthy human individuals. The protocol was immunoSEQ multiplex PCR, while the TCRdb copy is restricted to in-frame clones and leaves out a portion. Of 2 million to 3 million clones in the sample, approximately 94% were seen once. The specimen sequenced was naive CD4+ T cells from PBMCs. The sample's subset: CD45RA+ positively selected. These receptors originate from a man in his late teens or twenties in good health. Some clones in this sample may be carry-over from other donors' samples.

This clone was detected only once. The chain employs TRBV5-1 and TRBJ2-5, with 7 bases that match TRBD2. The CDR3 spans 14 residues. Germline lookup yields CDR1 SGHRS and CDR2 YFSETQ. Trimming cost V 4 bases and J 4 bases; bases outside gene matches: 7. The DNA of the CDR3 is TGCGCCAGCAGCCCGGGGGTAGCGGGAGAGACCCAGTACTTC. Translating gives CASSPGVAGETQYF.

The chain joins TRBV15 to TRBJ1-5, with D unclear. Trimming took off 4 bases at V and 7 bases at J, with 14 bases between the two ends. The CDR3 is made up of 14 amino acids. The germline gives CDR1 LNHNV, CDR2 YYDKDF (reference sequence). CDR3 sequence (DNA): TGTGCCACCAGCACGGACCCCCTAGGGCAGCCCCAGCATTTT. Translation gives CATSTDPLGQPQHF.

V is TRBV19 and J is TRBJ1-2; 7 bases are shared with TRBD1. V lost 6 bases to trimming and J lost 4 bases; unmatched junction nucleotides: 11. The germline CDR1 and CDR2 sequences are LNHDA and SQIVND (reference sequence). There are 15 residues in the CDR3. CDR3: CASSDPDRPLYGYTF. CDR3 sequence (DNA): TGTGCCAGTAGCGACCCGGACAGGCCTCTCTATGGCTACACCTTC.

The chain carries TRBV19 and TRBJ2-7, with unresolved D. Looked up from germline, CDR1 is LNHDA and CDR2 is SQIVND (reference sequence). CDR3 length: 14 residues. Trimming cost V 0 bases and J 5 bases, with 11 bases left between them. The CDR3 is CASSIDLSRHEQYF. The CDR3, as DNA: TGTGCCAGTAGTATAGATCTCAGCCGGCACGAGCAGTACTTC.

This chain joins TRBV6-1 and TRBJ2-5; 9 nucleotides match TRBD1. From germline, CDR1 is MNHNS and CDR2 SASEGT. Unmatched junction bases numbered 10, after V lost 6 bases and J lost 5 bases. This CDR3 is 15 amino acids long. CDR3 in amino acids: CASSYGTGLGETQYF. DNA for the CDR3: TGTGCCAGCAGCTACGGGACAGGGCTAGGGGAGACCCAGTACTTC.

The chain links TRBV5-1 to TRBJ2-3; 12 nucleotides align to TRBD2. Germline CDR1 SGHRS, CDR2 YFSETQ. V lost 3 bases to trimming and J lost 4 bases; unmatched junction nucleotides: 6. This CDR3 has 16 residues. DNA of the CDR3: TGCGCCAGCAGCTCTTTGACTAGCGGGAGTTCAGATACGCAGTATTTT. Its protein is CASSSLTSGSSDTQYF.

Only one count was recorded for this clone. The chain joins TRBV7-2 to TRBJ2-5; 10 bases match TRBD1. V was clipped by 3 bases and J by 2 bases; unmatched bases: 3. Germline V gene lookup returns CDR1 SGHTA and CDR2 FQGNSA. This CDR3 has 15 amino acids. The CDR3 DNA reads TGTGCCAGCAGCTTGCGGGGACAGGGGCAAGAGACCCAGTACTTC. The encoded protein is CASSLRGQGQETQYF.

V gene TRBV4-1 combines with J gene TRBJ2-6; TRBD1 is a possible D gene (5 bases). V was shortened by 1 base and J by 0 bases, with 16 bases between the two germline ends. CDR1 and CDR2 from the germline V gene are MGHRA and YSYEKL. The CDR3 covers 19 residues. Here the CDR3 reads CASSQGNYRRDSGANVLTF. In DNA, the CDR3 is TGCGCCAGCAGCCAAGGAAACTACAGGAGAGACTCTGGGGCCAACGTCCTGACTTTC.

The V and J genes are TRBV5-1 and TRBJ2-1, with unresolved D. V lost 0 bases, J lost 8 bases, and 15 bases lay in between. The CDR3 runs 15 residues. From germline, CDR1 is SGHRS and CDR2 YFSETQ. This CDR3 reads CASSLVPVSIDEQFF. In DNA form, the CDR3 reads TGCGCCAGCAGCTTGGTCCCCGTCAGCATCGATGAGCAGTTCTTC.

This rearrangement joins TRBV15 to TRBJ1-2, with 7 bases lining up with TRBD1. The V gene's germline CDR1 is LNHNV and CDR2 YYDKDF (reference sequence). With V trimmed by 0 bases and J by 6 bases, 10 bases remained unmatched. This CDR3 is built from 16 residues. CDR3 residues: CATSRDGLEGADGYTF. CDR3 nucleotide sequence: TGTGCCACCAGCAGAGACGGGCTGGAGGGGGCGGATGGCTACACCTTC.

V and J are TRBV13 and TRBJ1-3; D perhaps matches TRBD1 (6 bases). The V end was cut by 3 bases, the J end by 7 bases, with 10 bases between. This CDR3 is built from 13 residues. CDR1 is PRHDT, CDR2 FYEKMQ, per germline (reference sequence). CDR3 residues: CASSLHQGNTIYF. The DNA of the CDR3 is TGTGCCAGCAGCTTGCATCAGGGGAACACCATATATTTT.

The rearrangement links TRBV14 to TRBJ2-1; D not certain. This CDR3 is built from 14 residues. Germline values: CDR1 SGHDN, CDR2 FVKESK. V was trimmed by 4 bases and J by 3 bases, leaving 10 bases between them. This CDR3 is CASSLTLIYNEQFF. The CDR3, as DNA: TGTGCCAGCAGCCTTACTTTAATCTACAATGAGCAGTTCTTC.

With regard to this clone: Other nucleotide sequences from this sample produce the same CDR3. The gene calls are TRBV7-2 and TRBJ2-3; D is ambiguous. V dropped 1 base and J dropped 1 base, with 9 bases sitting between them. The germline V gene has CDR1 SGHTA and CDR2 FQGNSA. CDR3 length: 15 residues. The CDR3: CASSLGRRGTDTQYF. In DNA form, the CDR3 reads TGTGCCAGCAGCTTAGGTCGTCGGGGCACAGATACGCAGTATTTT.

The chain recombines TRBV9 with TRBJ2-1; D gene uncertain. CDR3 length: 15 residues. V was trimmed by 3 bases and J by 0 bases, leaving 10 bases between them. CDR1 and CDR2 from the germline V gene are SGDLS and YYNGEE. The CDR3 is CASSATANSYNEQFF. The DNA of the CDR3 is TGTGCCAGCAGCGCTACTGCCAACTCCTACAATGAGCAGTTCTTC.

This clone came up once. The J gene is TRBJ2-7, the V gene TRBV20-1; 8 nucleotides match TRBD2. The V gene's germline CDR1 is DFQATT and CDR2 SNEGSKA (reference sequence). Germline trimming cut 7 bases from V and 3 bases from J; bases unmatched to any gene: 2. CDR3 length: 11 residues. In DNA, the CDR3 is TGCAGTGTAGCGGGATACTACGAGCAGTACTTC. Protein sequence: CSVAGYYEQYF.

The chain is built from TRBV28 and TRBJ1-4; D is undetermined. The CDR3 sequence is 13 residues long. The germline gives CDR1 MDHEN, CDR2 SYDVKM. V dropped 5 bases and J dropped 10 bases, with 14 bases sitting between them. CDR3 sequence (DNA): TGTGCCAGCAGTCCCGGACCTGTCGGAAAACTGTTTTTT. Its protein is CASSPGPVGKLFF.

The chain links TRBV29-1 to TRBJ1-1; no firm D call. Trimming took off 0 bases at V and 4 bases at J, with 15 bases between the two ends. Germline V gene lookup returns CDR1 SQVTM and CDR2 ANQGSEA. CDR3 length: 15 residues. Here the CDR3 reads CSVEDHERLSTEAFF. CDR3 coding DNA: TGCAGCGTTGAAGATCATGAAAGGTTAAGCACTGAAGCTTTCTTT.

This clone has only one observation. The chain is built from TRBV15 and TRBJ2-2, with 8 bases identical to TRBD2. Losses at the gene ends were 1 base for V and 10 bases for J; bases not matched to a gene: 2. In germline, CDR1 is LNHNV, CDR2 YYDKDF (reference sequence). This CDR3 region has 13 residues. The CDR3 bases are TGTGCCACCAGCAGAGGAGCGGGAGAGGAGCTGTTTTTT. Its protein product is CATSRGAGEELFF.

A note on this clone: Other DNA sequences of this sample code for an identical CDR3. The chain carries TRBV28 and TRBJ2-3; no clear D gene. The CDR3 spans 12 residues. Germline lookup yields CDR1 MDHEN and CDR2 SYDVKM. V was cut by 5 bases and J by 0 bases, with 3 bases left in between. The CDR3 sequence is CASSLSTDTQYF. Here the CDR3 DNA reads TGTGCCAGCAGTCTAAGCACAGATACGCAGTATTTT. The full variable domain, completed using reference TRBV28 and TRBJ2-3, is DVKVTQSSRYLVKRTGEKVFLECVQDMDHENMFWYRQDPGLGLRLIYFSYDVKMKEKGDIPEGYSVSREKKERFSLILESASTNQTSMYLCASSLSTDTQYFGPGTRLTVL.

The CDR3 loop reads CASSDLSGAQETQYF. CDR3 DNA sequence: TGTGCCAGCAGTGACCTTAGCGGAGCCCAAGAGACCCAGTACTTC. The chain joins TRBV25-1 to TRBJ2-5, with D perhaps TRBD2 (6 bases). V dropped 3 bases and J dropped 1 base, with 12 bases sitting between them. CDR3 size: 15 residues. Germline V CDR1 and CDR2: MGHDK, SYGVNS. Complete variable domain (other parts from reference TRBV25-1 and TRBJ2-5): EADIYQTPRYLVIGTGKKITLECSQTMGHDKMYWYQQDPGMELHLIHYSYGVNSTEKGDLSSESTVSRIRTEHFPLTLESARPSHTSQYLCASSDLSGAQETQYFGPGTRLLVL.

This chain uses TRBV2 with TRBJ2-7; D uncertain. This CDR3 is built from 14 residues. Trimming cost V 2 bases and J 3 bases, with 11 bases left between them. The V gene's germline CDR1 is SNHLY and CDR2 FYNNEI. The CDR3: CASSEPRANYEQYF. CDR3 bases: TGTGCCAGCAGTGAACCCCGGGCCAACTACGAGCAGTACTTC.

The chain carries TRBV7-9 and TRBJ2-5; TRBD2 matches at 8 bases. CDR3 length: 16 amino acids. The V segment lost 5 bases and the J segment 1 base; nucleotides outside the gene matches: 9. Germline assignment: CDR1 SEHNR and CDR2 FQNEAQ (reference sequence). The CDR3 spells CASSRGAGGPQETQYF. The CDR3 DNA sequence: TGTGCCAGCAGCCGAGGGGCGGGAGGACCCCAAGAGACCCAGTACTTC.

This chain joins TRBV19 and TRBJ2-7; D ambiguous. The CDR3 extends over 13 amino acids. Per germline, CDR1 LNHDA and CDR2 SQIVND (reference sequence). V lost 6 bases and J 0 bases, leaving 9 bases between the germline ends. The chain's CDR3 is CASSTKNSYEQYF. DNA of the CDR3: TGTGCCAGTAGCACGAAAAACTCCTACGAGCAGTACTTC.

The genes are TRBV5-1 and TRBJ1-3, with D hard to call. The CDR3 has 13 residues. Deletions cut 0 bases from V and 4 bases from J, with 5 bases between. Per germline, CDR1 SGHRS and CDR2 YFSETQ. The CDR3 spells CASSLEAGNTIYF. Here the CDR3 DNA reads TGCGCCAGCAGCTTGGAGGCAGGAAACACCATATATTTT.

In the case of this clone: The same CDR3 is also encoded by other DNA sequences in this sample. V gene TRBV5-4 combines with J gene TRBJ1-1, with unresolved D. Germline V gene sequence: CDR1 SGHNT, CDR2 YYREEE (reference sequence). Deletions cut 0 bases from V and 1 base from J, with 7 bases between. The CDR3 contains 14 residues. The CDR3 nucleotides are TGTGCCAGCAGCTTGGGACGGCAGAACACTGAAGCTTTCTTT. Protein sequence: CASSLGRQNTEAFF.

This chain joins TRBV6-1 and TRBJ2-2, with 7 nucleotides matching TRBD2. CDR1 is MNHNS, CDR2 SASEGT, per germline. Germline trimming cut 6 bases from V and 1 base from J; bases unmatched to any gene: 5. This CDR3 is 15 amino acids long. The CDR3 region has the DNA TGTGCCAGCAGAGTTAGCGGGCGGAACACCGGGGAGCTGTTTTTT. Translating it yields CASRVSGRNTGELFF.

The J gene is TRBJ2-5, the V gene TRBV7-9; TRBD1 agrees at 7 bases. Looked up from germline, CDR1 is SEHNR and CDR2 is FQNEAQ (reference sequence). The CDR3 length is 16 residues. V dropped 1 base and J dropped 5; count of bases not matched to a gene: 10. In DNA, the CDR3 is TGTGCCAGCAGCTTAGTTTTCCACAGGGGCAGCGAGACCCAGTACTTC. Protein product: CASSLVFHRGSETQYF.

V is TRBV28 and J is TRBJ1-5; a possible D gene is TRBD1 (6 bases). Germline CDR1 MDHEN, CDR2 SYDVKM. V lost 2 bases and J 4 bases, leaving 12 bases between the germline ends. The CDR3 covers 15 residues. CDR3 sequence reads: CASSLTGTINQPQHF. The CDR3, as DNA: TGTGCCAGCAGTTTAACAGGGACCATAAATCAGCCCCAGCATTTT.

About this clone: This sample also contains other DNA sequences that code for the same CDR3. J is TRBJ2-5 and V is TRBV9; 8 nucleotides line up with TRBD2. Germline CDR1 is SGDLS and CDR2 is YYNGEE. The V gene end was trimmed by 2 bases and the J gene end by 5 bases; junction bases not matched to a gene: 8. This CDR3 has 15 amino acids. Here the CDR3 reads CASSVGTGGRETQYF. DNA for the CDR3: TGTGCCAGCAGCGTCGGAACGGGAGGGCGGGAGACCCAGTACTTC.

This chain's CDR3 is CASIGRQGSGYTF. The DNA for the CDR3 is TGTGCCAGTATTGGAAGACAGGGATCTGGCTACACCTTC. This rearrangement joins TRBV19 to TRBJ1-2, with 7 bases that match TRBD1. V gave up 7 bases and J gave up 7 bases; unmatched junction bases: 9. The CDR3 length is 13 residues. Germline CDR1 reads LNHDA; CDR2 reads SQIVND (reference sequence).

V gene TRBV30 combines with J gene TRBJ1-2; 9 nucleotides align to TRBD1. The J segment lost 10 bases and the V segment lost 2 bases, leaving 11 bases of the junction unmatched. Per the germline V gene, CDR1 is GTSNPN and CDR2 is SVGIG (reference sequence). The CDR3 spans 14 residues. This CDR3 reads CAWSPDRGLSHYTF. Here the CDR3 DNA reads TGTGCCTGGAGTCCGGACAGGGGACTTTCTCACTACACCTTC.